Following are 24 T cell receptor beta chains from one sample sequenced in a study of graft-versus-host responses after intestinal transplantation. TCRdb's table, derived via immunoSEQ multiplex PCR, lists solely in-frame clones and lacks some. Among some 15,000 clones listed, around 94% were seen once. The sequences come from PBMCs, collected 9 days after transplant. These receptors came from a human patient who received an intestinal transplant, so some T cells may come from the graft donor.

The chain couples TRBV18 to TRBJ2-1, with 7 positions matching TRBD2. V lost 3 bases to trimming and J lost 8 bases; unmatched junction nucleotides: 10. CDR1 is KGHSH and CDR2 is LQKENI in the germline V gene. The CDR3 loop spans 15 amino acids. In DNA, the CDR3 is TGTGCCAGCTCACCTCGACTAGCTTTGGGGGATGAGCAGTTCTTC. Translation: CASSPRLALGDEQFF.

This clone showed up just once. The gene calls are TRBV27 and TRBJ2-7, with 9 bases fitting TRBD1. V lost 6 bases to trimming and J lost 2 bases; unmatched junction nucleotides: 5. The CDR3 extends over 14 amino acids. Germline CDR1 is MNHEY and CDR2 is SMNVEV (reference sequence). The CDR3 is CASSAGTGTYEQYF. In DNA form, the CDR3 reads TGTGCCAGCAGCGCCGGGACAGGGACCTACGAGCAGTACTTC.

The gene calls are TRBV11-2 and TRBJ1-1, with D unclear. The germline CDR1 and CDR2 sequences are SGHAT and FQNNGV. V was clipped by 2 bases and J by 6 bases, with 13 bases between them. This CDR3 comprises 14 residues. CDR3 amino acids: CASSLFMGLAEAFF. The CDR3 DNA is TGTGCCAGCAGCTTATTCATGGGTTTAGCTGAAGCTTTCTTT.

In DNA, the CDR3 is TGTGCCAGCAGCTTGATTACTAGCGGTGAGCAGTTCTTC. This gives the protein CASSLITSGEQFF. The chain combines TRBV7-3 with TRBJ2-1; 8 nucleotides match TRBD2. The CDR3 consists of 13 residues. V dropped 3 bases and J dropped 9; count of bases not matched to a gene: 4. Germline V gene data show CDR1 as SGHTA and CDR2 as FQGTGA.

The chain is built from TRBV5-1 and TRBJ2-7; D not certain. Trimming removed 0 bases from V and 4 bases from J, with 2 bases in between. Germline lookup yields CDR1 SGHRS and CDR2 YFSETQ. This CDR3 has 11 residues. CDR3: CASSLGYEQYF. CDR3 in DNA: TGCGCCAGCAGCTTGGGGTACGAGCAGTACTTC.

The CDR3 spells CASSTNPRWLEGPYEQYF. Written as DNA, the CDR3 is TGTGCCAGCAGCACTAATCCTCGGTGGCTAGAAGGTCCCTACGAGCAGTACTTC. The V and J genes are TRBV7-9 and TRBJ2-7; D is ambiguous. Per the germline V gene, CDR1 is SEHNR and CDR2 is FQNEAQ (reference sequence). Trimming pared 5 bases from V and 2 bases from J, leaving 25 bases between. There are 18 residues in the CDR3.

The V call is TRBV7-9, the J call TRBJ2-7; D call uncertain. The CDR3 is 12 amino acids. The V gene lost 6 bases and the J gene lost 6 bases, with 12 bases spanning the gap. Germline assignment: CDR1 SEHNR and CDR2 FQNEAQ (reference sequence). The CDR3 region has the DNA TGTGCCAGCAGTCATAACAAGGTCGAGCAGTACTTC. This encodes CASSHNKVEQYF.

The gene calls are TRBV21-1 and TRBJ2-5; TRBD1, the D gene given by the table, was not confirmed from the DNA. TRBV21-1 is a pseudogene. This CDR3 spans 15 amino acids. The CDR3 coding sequence is TGTGCCAGCACCTCAAAAGGGGGACCTAAAGAGACCCAGTACTTC. Its translation: CASTSKGGPKETQYF.

The rearrangement links TRBV9 to TRBJ2-1, with unresolved D. Germline CDR1 reads SGDLS; CDR2 reads YYNGEE. This CDR3 is 15 amino acids long. Deletions cut 3 bases from V and 10 bases from J, with 20 bases between. The CDR3 DNA follows: TGTGCCAGCAGCGCGTTGTACTGGGGTGACGAGGAGCAGTTCTTC. This sequence encodes CASSALYWGDEEQFF.

Notes on this clone: Because the CDR3's place on the DNA is in doubt, the DNA is left out and the CDR3 is given as listed by TCRdb. J is TRBJ2-1 and V is TRBV21-1; the table's D call of TRBD1 was not tested on the DNA. TRBV21-1 is labeled a pseudogene. The CDR3 numbers 14 amino acids, ends counted. The CDR3 region is CASSKVAGGNEQFF.

The V and J genes are TRBV6-1 and TRBJ1-5; no clear D gene. The CDR3 totals 16 residues. The germline V and J ends were trimmed by 2 bases and 1 base, with 12 bases remaining between them. Germline V gene lookup returns CDR1 MNHNS and CDR2 SASEGT. The CDR3 sequence: CASSEWQVESNQPQHF. In DNA form, the CDR3 reads TGTGCCAGCAGTGAATGGCAGGTGGAGAGCAATCAGCCCCAGCATTTT.

V is TRBV13 and J is TRBJ1-1; tentatively, D is TRBD1 (5 bases). CDR1 and CDR2 (germline): PRHDT, FYEKMQ (reference sequence). The CDR3 covers 14 residues. The ends were cut back, 3 bases at V and 1 base at J, with 9 bases in the middle. CDR3 coding DNA: TGTGCCAGCAGCTTGGGACTTACGAACACTGAAGCTTTCTTT. The encoded protein is CASSLGLTNTEAFF.

The rearrangement links TRBV20-1 to TRBJ2-7; D remains ambiguous. Trimming cost V 3 bases and J 3 bases, with 6 bases left between them. CDR1 and CDR2 from the germline V gene are DFQATT and SNEGSKA (reference sequence). CDR3 size: 11 residues. The CDR3 sequence: CSASVIYEQYF. The DNA for the CDR3 is TGCAGTGCTAGCGTCATCTACGAGCAGTACTTC.

The rearrangement uses TRBV6-5 and TRBJ2-7, with D perhaps matching TRBD1 or TRBD2 (5 bases each). The CDR3 contains 14 residues. V lost 6 bases, J lost 4 bases, and 16 bases lay in between. Germline V gene sequence: CDR1 MNHEY, CDR2 SVGAGI. CDR3 in amino acids: CASSPRGSGYEQYF. The CDR3 region has the DNA TGTGCCAGCAGCCCCAGAGGGTCAGGGTACGAGCAGTACTTC.

The rearrangement links TRBV30 to TRBJ1-1, with 7 bases aligning to TRBD1. Trimming at V came to 5 bases and at J to 4 bases, leaving 1 base not matched to a gene. Germline V gene sequence: CDR1 GTSNPN, CDR2 SVGIG (reference sequence). This CDR3 is 11 amino acids long. This CDR3 reads CAWAGGTEAFF. The CDR3, as DNA: TGTGCCTGGGCAGGGGGCACTGAAGCTTTCTTT.

A few counts support this clone. CDR3 amino acids: CASSPRTLSGRQYF. The CDR3 nucleotides are TGTGCCAGCAGTCCCCGGACTCTCTCCGGAAGGCAGTACTTC. This rearrangement joins TRBV28 to TRBJ2-7, with a weak D call TRBD2 (5 bases). The CDR3 extends over 14 amino acids. V lost 5 bases to trimming and J lost 9 bases, with 20 bases between them. Germline V lookup: CDR1 MDHEN, CDR2 SYDVKM.

The V gene is TRBV9, the J gene TRBJ2-6; D is perhaps TRBD1 or TRBD2 (6 bases each). The CDR3 length is 14 residues. Trimming pared 6 bases from V and 4 bases from J, leaving 11 bases between. Germline values: CDR1 SGDLS, CDR2 YYNGEE. The CDR3 loop is CASNRAGGANVLTF. CDR3 in DNA: TGTGCCAGCAACAGGGCGGGAGGGGCCAACGTCCTGACTTTC. Variable domain in full (rest from reference TRBV9 and TRBJ2-6): DSGVTQTPKHLITATGQRVTLRCSPRSGDLSVYWYQQSLDQGLQFLIQYYNGEERAKGNILERFSAQQFPDLHSELNLSSLELGDSALYFCASNRAGGANVLTFGAGSRLTVL.

V usage is TRBV10-3 and J usage is TRBJ1-2; D remains unclear. Germline CDR1 is ENHRY and CDR2 is SYGVKD. The CDR3 extends over 12 amino acids. V was shortened by 7 bases and J by 13 bases, with 19 bases between the two germline ends. CDR3 residues: CAIKHSPSGCTF. In nucleotides, the CDR3 is TGTGCCATCAAGCACAGCCCTTCGGGGTGCACCTTC.

The chain employs TRBV13 and TRBJ2-3, with D perhaps matching TRBD1 or TRBD2 (5 bases each). Germline lookup yields CDR1 PRHDT and CDR2 FYEKMQ (reference sequence). This CDR3 spans 16 amino acids. Between the trimmed V and J ends, which lost 3 bases and 4 bases, there was a span of 17 bases. The CDR3 sequence: CASSLGPPGLADTQYF. CDR3 sequence (DNA): TGTGCCAGCAGCTTGGGACCTCCGGGTTTGGCAGATACGCAGTATTTT. The variable domain in full, with the rest retrieved from reference TRBV13 and TRBJ2-3, is AAGVIQSPRHLIKEKRETATLKCYPIPRHDTVYWYQQGPGQDPQFLISFYEKMQSDKGSIPDRFSAQQFSDYHSELNMSSLELGDSALYFCASSLGPPGLADTQYFGPGTRLTVL.

The J gene is TRBJ2-2, the V gene TRBV7-6, with 7 bases matching TRBD2. CDR1 and CDR2 (germline): SGHVS, FNYEAQ. V trimming: 5 bases; J trimming: 5 bases; junction bases outside the gene matches: 14. The CDR3 runs 17 residues. In DNA, the CDR3 is TGTGCCAGCAGCCCCCGACGGGGAGGGCCAAGGACCGGGGAGCTGTTTTTT. This sequence encodes CASSPRRGGPRTGELFF.

V usage is TRBV4-1 and J usage is TRBJ2-1, with unresolved D. From germline, CDR1 is MGHRA and CDR2 YSYEKL. The CDR3 covers 18 residues. The V and J ends lost 0 bases and 0 bases respectively, with 15 bases between them. This chain's CDR3 is CASSQEDLSDSSYNEQFF. The DNA for the CDR3 is TGCGCCAGCAGCCAAGAAGACTTGTCGGATAGCTCCTACAATGAGCAGTTCTTC.

Concerning this clone itself: Other DNA sequences from this sample encode an identical CDR3 as well. The chain links TRBV30 to TRBJ2-7; D is undetermined. The CDR3 loop spans 11 amino acids. V was shortened by 0 bases and J by 1 base, with 1 base between the two germline ends. The germline V gene has CDR1 GTSNPN and CDR2 SVGIG (reference sequence). CDR3: CAWSVSYEQYF. The CDR3 bases are TGTGCCTGGAGTGTTTCCTACGAGCAGTACTTC. Based on the CDR3 plus reference TRBV30 and TRBJ2-7, the full variable domain is SQTIHQWPATLVQPVGSPLSLECTVEGTSNPNLYWYRQAAGRGLQLLFYSVGIGQISSEVPQNLSASRPQDRQFILSSKKLLLSDSGFYLCAWSVSYEQYFGPGTRLTVT.

V and J are TRBV7-9 and TRBJ2-1, with TRBD2 matching over 9 bases. This CDR3 contains 16 residues. Germline V gene data show CDR1 as SEHNR and CDR2 as FQNEAQ (reference sequence). With 5 bases clipped from V and 7 bases from J, the junction kept 12 bases outside the gene matches. The CDR3 DNA is TGTGCCAGCAGCGCCGTCCGGACTAGCGCGACGAATGAGCAGTTCTTC. Amino acid sequence: CASSAVRTSATNEQFF.

This chain connects TRBV30 to TRBJ2-4, with TRBD2 matching 9 bases. Germline CDR1 is GTSNPN and CDR2 is SVGIG (reference sequence). This CDR3 region has 15 residues. J was trimmed by 8 bases and V by 0 bases; bases with no gene match: 8. CDR3 sequence reads: CAWSVAGGIGDIQYF. CDR3 nucleotide sequence: TGTGCCTGGAGTGTTGCGGGAGGGATTGGAGACATTCAGTACTTC.